The clone carrying this T cell receptor (beta chain) was seen at least ten times. Unique molecular identifiers were attached to individual cDNA molecules. TCRdb reprocessed the 5' RACE reads via MiXCR and lists one record per CDR3 protein. The sample has tens of thousands of distinct CDR3 sequences; about 15% are singletons. The sample comes from a study of early T cells in non-severe SARS-CoV-2 infection. Specimen: whole blood. The receptor's source is an adult who was a healthcare worker with PCR-confirmed SARS-CoV-2 infection or an uninfected control (not recorded which).

The CDR3 DNA is TGCAGTGCTAATCCCAGAGGGAGGGAGCACTCCTACAATGAGCAGTTCTTC. It yields the protein CSANPRGREHSYNEQFF. V is TRBV20-1 and J is TRBJ2-1, with 7 bases aligning to TRBD2. Trimming at V came to 4 bases and at J to 0 bases, leaving 12 bases not matched to a gene. The germline V gene has CDR1 DFQATT and CDR2 SNEGSKA (reference sequence). CDR3 length: 17 residues.